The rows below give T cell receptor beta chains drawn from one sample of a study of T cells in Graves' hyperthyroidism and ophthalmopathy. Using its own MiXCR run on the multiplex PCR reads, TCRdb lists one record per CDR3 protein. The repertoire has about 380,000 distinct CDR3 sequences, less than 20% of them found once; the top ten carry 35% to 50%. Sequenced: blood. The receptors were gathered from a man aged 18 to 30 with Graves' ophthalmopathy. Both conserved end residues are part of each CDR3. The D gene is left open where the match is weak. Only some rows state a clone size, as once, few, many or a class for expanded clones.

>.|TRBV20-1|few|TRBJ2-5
TGCAGTGCTAGAGATCCCGCGGGAAAAGAGACCCAGTACTTC
CSARDPAGKETQYF
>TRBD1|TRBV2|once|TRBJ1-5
TGTGCCAGCAGCATACAGGGGGCGGAGGCCCAGCATTTT
CASSIQGAEAQHF
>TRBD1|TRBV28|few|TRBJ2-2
TGTGCCAGCGGAACAGGGGAAGCCGGGGAGCTGTTTTTT
CASGTGEAGELFF
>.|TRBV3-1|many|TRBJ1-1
TGTGCCAGCAGCCAAGATTGGGGGTCAGAGGAAGCTTTCTTT
CASSQDWGSEEAFF
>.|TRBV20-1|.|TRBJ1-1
TGCAGTGCCGGGGGGGCGGTGGGGTTGGGCACTGAAGCTTTCTTT
CSAGGAVGLGTEAFF
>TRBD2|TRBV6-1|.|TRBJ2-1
TGTGCCAGCAGCTCCCGGGGGGCCTACAATGAGCAGTTCTTC
CASSSRGAYNEQFF
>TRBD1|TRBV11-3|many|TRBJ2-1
TGTGCCAGCAGCTCTAACAGGGGGAATGAGCAGTTCTTC
CASSSNRGNEQFF
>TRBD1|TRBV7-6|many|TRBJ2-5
TGTGCCAGCAGCATATCACTGGACAGGACGGAGACCCAGTACTTC
CASSISLDRTETQYF
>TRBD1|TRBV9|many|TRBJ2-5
TGTGCCAGCAGCGTAGGGGGGACAGGACAAGAGACCCAGTACTTC
CASSVGGTGQETQYF
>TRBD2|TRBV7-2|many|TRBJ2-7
TGTGCCAGCAGCGCGGGACTAGCCACCTACGAGCAGTACTTC
CASSAGLATYEQYF
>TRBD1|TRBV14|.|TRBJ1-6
TGTGCCAGCAGCCAGAGGGGACAGGGGACTTCCCCCCTCCACTTT
CASSQRGQGTSPLHF
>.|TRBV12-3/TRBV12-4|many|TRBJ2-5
TGTGCCAGCAGTTTTCCCTACTCCCAAGAGACCCAGTACTTC
CASSFPYSQETQYF
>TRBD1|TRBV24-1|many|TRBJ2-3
TGTGCCACCAGTGAGCTGACAGGGTTGACAGATACGCAGTATTTT
CATSELTGLTDTQYF
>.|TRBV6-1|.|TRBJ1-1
TGTGCCAGCAGTCCGAGCCGGGGAACTGAAGCTTTCTTT
CASSPSRGTEAFF
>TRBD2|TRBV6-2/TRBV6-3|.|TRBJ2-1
TGTGCCAGCAGGCTTACAGCGGGGGGCTCCTACAATGAGCAGTTCTTC
CASRLTAGGSYNEQFF
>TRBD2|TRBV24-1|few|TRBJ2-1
TGTGCCACCAGTGATTCCGCTAGCGGGGCATCCAGCAATGAGCAGTTCTTC
CATSDSASGASSNEQFF
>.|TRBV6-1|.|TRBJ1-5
TGTGCCAGCAGTGATATGGCGGCGGGTCAGCCCCAGCATTTT
CASSDMAAGQPQHF
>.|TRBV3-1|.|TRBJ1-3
TGTGCCAGCAGCCAACAGGGGTTCGGAAACACCATATATTTT
CASSQQGFGNTIYF
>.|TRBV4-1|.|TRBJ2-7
TGCGCCAGCAGCCAAGCGGGGGCCGTGCGGCAGTACTTC
CASSQAGAVRQYF
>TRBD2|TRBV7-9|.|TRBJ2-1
TGTGCCAGCAGCCCGGGGACTAGCGGGGGACCCTCCTACAATAAGCAGTTCTTC
CASSPGTSGGPSYNKQFF
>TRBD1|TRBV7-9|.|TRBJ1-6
TGTGCCAGCACCCAGGGGGGGGTTTCACCCCTCCACTTT
CASTQGGVSPLHF
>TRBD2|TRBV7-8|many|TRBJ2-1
TGTGCCAGCAGCTTCCGGACTAGCGGGGTTTCCTACAATGAGCAGTTCTTC
CASSFRTSGVSYNEQFF
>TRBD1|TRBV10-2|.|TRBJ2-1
TGCGCCAGCACCGGACAGGGGGCATACAGTGAGCAGTTCTTC
CASTGQGAYSEQFF
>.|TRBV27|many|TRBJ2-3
TGTGCCAGCAGACGTACGCGGACAGGCACAGATACGCAGTATTTT
CASRRTRTGTDTQYF
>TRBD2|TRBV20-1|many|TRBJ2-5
TGCAGTGCTTTGCCGGGACTAGCGGGGAAACAAGAGACCCAGTACTTC
CSALPGLAGKQETQYF
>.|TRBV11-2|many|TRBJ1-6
TGTGCCAGCAGCTTTCAGGGAGGGTCACCCCTCCACTTT
CASSFQGGSPLHF
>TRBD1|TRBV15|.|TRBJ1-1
TGTGCCACCAGCGGGGACAGGGGGCCGAGCACTGAAGCTTTCTTT
CATSGDRGPSTEAFF
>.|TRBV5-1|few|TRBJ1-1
TGCGCCAGCAGCCTGGACCCCGGGGAGGGCTCTAAAGCTTTCTTT
CASSLDPGEGSKAFF
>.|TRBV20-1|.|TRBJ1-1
TGCAGTGCTCATATGAACACTGAAGCTTTCTTT
CSAHMNTEAFF
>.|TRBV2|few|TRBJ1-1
TGTGCCAGCAGCCATCCCCTAACTGAGGTAACTGAAGCTTTCTTT
CASSHPLTEVTEAFF
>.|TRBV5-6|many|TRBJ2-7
TGTGCCAGCAGCTTTTCCGGCAGGACCTACGAGCAGTACTTC
CASSFSGRTYEQYF
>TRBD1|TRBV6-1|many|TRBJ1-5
TGTGCCAGCAGTGGACAGGGGGGGGTCAGCAATCAGCCCCAGCATTTT
CASSGQGGVSNQPQHF
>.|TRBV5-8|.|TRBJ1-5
TGTGCCAGCAGCTTGGGTGGTGACCGATCACGGGCCCAGCATTTT
CASSLGGDRSRAQHF
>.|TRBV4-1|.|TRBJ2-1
TGCGCCAGCAGCCAAGAAGGTAGCAATTCCTACAATGAGCAGTTCTTC
CASSQEGSNSYNEQFF
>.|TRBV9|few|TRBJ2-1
TGTGCCAGCAGCGTAGGCAGTGGTCTTGAGCAGTTCTTC
CASSVGSGLEQFF
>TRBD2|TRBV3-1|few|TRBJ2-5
TGTGCCAGCAGCCAAGTCCCATCGGGGGGGGGGACCCAGTACTTC
CASSQVPSGGGTQYF
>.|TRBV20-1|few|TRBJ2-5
TGCAGTGCTAGAGTTTATCTCCTTGAGGCCCAGTACTTC
CSARVYLLEAQYF
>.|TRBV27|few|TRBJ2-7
TGTGCCAGCAGTTCCAGGACAGCCTGGGAGCAGTACTTC
CASSSRTAWEQYF
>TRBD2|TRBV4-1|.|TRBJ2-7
TGCGCCAGCAGCCCTGCTAGCGGGGTGTGGGACGAGCAGTACTTC
CASSPASGVWDEQYF
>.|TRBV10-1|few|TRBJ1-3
TGCGCCAGCAGCGCACAGGGATCTGGAAACACCATATATTTT
CASSAQGSGNTIYF
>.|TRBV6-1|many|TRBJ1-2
TGTGCCAGCAGTGGACGGGGGCGCGGGCTAGGGTATGGCTACACCTTC
CASSGRGRGLGYGYTF
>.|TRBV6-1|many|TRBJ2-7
TGTGCCAGCACACAATTATCCTACGAGCAGTACTTC
CASTQLSYEQYF
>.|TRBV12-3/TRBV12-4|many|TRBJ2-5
TGTGCCAGCAGTTTAGTAGTAAAGGGATGGGAAGAGACCCAGTACTTC
CASSLVVKGWEETQYF
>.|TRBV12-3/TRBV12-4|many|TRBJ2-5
TGTGCCAGCAGTGCCTACGGGGAGACCCAGTACTTC
CASSAYGETQYF
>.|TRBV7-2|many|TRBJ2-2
TGTGCCAGCAGCTTAGGCGAAGGGAGCGGGGAGCTGTTTTTT
CASSLGEGSGELFF
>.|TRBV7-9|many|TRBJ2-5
TGTGCCAGCAGCTTAGGAACAGGGAGGGAGACCCAGTACTTC
CASSLGTGRETQYF
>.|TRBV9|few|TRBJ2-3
TGTGCCAGCAGCTCTACCGGGACATGGCTTGTGGATACGCAGTATTTT
CASSSTGTWLVDTQYF
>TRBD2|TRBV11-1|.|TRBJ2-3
TGTGCCAGCAGCCCGGGACTAGCGCCCGGAGATACGCAGTATTTT
CASSPGLAPGDTQYF
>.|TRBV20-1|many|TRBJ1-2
TGCAGTTCGAAGAGGGGAGGGCAGGCAATGGGCTACACCTTC
CSSKRGGQAMGYTF
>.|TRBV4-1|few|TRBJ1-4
TGCGCCAGCAGCCTCCAAAGGTCGGCAACTAATGAAAAACTGTTTTTT
CASSLQRSATNEKLFF
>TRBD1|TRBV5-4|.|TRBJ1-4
TGTGCCAGCAGCCCCGGGACAGGGGGAGCTAATGAAAAACTGTTTTTT
CASSPGTGGANEKLFF
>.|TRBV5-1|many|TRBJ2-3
TGCGCCAGCAGCTCTGACAGCTCCACAGATACGCAGTATTTT
CASSSDSSTDTQYF
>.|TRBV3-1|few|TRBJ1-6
TGTGCCAGCAGCCAAGAATCCGGGGGCGCTTATTCACCCCTCCACTTT
CASSQESGGAYSPLHF